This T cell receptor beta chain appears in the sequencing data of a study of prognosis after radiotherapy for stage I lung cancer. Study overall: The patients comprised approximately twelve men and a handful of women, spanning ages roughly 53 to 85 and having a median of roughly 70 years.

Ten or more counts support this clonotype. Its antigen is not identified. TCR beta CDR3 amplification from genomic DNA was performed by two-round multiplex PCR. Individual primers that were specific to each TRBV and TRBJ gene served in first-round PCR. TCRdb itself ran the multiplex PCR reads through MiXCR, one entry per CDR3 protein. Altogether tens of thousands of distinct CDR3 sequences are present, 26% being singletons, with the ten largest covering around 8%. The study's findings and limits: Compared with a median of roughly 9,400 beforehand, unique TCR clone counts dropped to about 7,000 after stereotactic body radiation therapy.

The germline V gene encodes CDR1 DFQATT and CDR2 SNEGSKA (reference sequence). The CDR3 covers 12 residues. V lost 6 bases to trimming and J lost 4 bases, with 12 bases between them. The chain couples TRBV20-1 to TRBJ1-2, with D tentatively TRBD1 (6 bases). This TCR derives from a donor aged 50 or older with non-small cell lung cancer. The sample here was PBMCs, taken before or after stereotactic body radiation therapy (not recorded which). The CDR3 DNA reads TGCAGTGCAATAGACAGGTCCTATGGCTACACCTTC. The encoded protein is CSAIDRSYGYTF.